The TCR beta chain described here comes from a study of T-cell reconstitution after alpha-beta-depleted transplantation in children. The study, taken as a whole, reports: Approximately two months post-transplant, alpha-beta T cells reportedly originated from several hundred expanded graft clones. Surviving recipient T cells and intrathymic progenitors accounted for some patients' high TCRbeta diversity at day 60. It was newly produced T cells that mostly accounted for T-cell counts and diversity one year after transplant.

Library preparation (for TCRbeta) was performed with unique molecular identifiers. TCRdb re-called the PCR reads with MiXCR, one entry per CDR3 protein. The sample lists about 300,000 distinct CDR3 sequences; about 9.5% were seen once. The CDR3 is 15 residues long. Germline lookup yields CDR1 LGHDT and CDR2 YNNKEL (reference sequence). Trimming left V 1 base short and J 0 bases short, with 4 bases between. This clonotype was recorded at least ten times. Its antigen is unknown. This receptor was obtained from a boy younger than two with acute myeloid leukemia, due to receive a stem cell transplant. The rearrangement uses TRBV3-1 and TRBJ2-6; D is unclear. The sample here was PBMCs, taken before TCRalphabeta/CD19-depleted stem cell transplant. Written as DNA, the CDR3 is TGTGCCAGCAGCCAAGCGGCCTCTGGGGCCAACGTCCTGACTTTC. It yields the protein CASSQAASGANVLTF.